This T cell receptor (beta chain) derives from a study of breast tumors, draining lymph nodes, adjacent tissues (dated by TCRdb to 2016 to 2018). A note on the overall study: The study compared TCR beta repertoires across tumor, adjacent nontumor tissue and axillary lymph nodes from breast cancer patients. In human breast cancer, the study set out to assess how tumor, surrounding tissue and draining lymph node repertoires relate to one another and whether T cells might be exchanged between them. General findings and caveats noted by the study authors: T-cell repertoire diversity in tumors was found to be lower than in lymph nodes but higher than in nontumor tissue, and preferential V and J gene usage was observed. The conclusion that tumor T cells originate in lymph nodes was framed as consistent with a hypothesis rather than directly demonstrated. In luminal-like breast cancer, tumor and nontumor tissue repertoires resembled each other significantly more than in basal-like breast cancer. The data were judged consistent with most tumor T cells deriving from the lymph node and then expanding within tumor tissue.

The axillary draining lymph nodes of breast cancer patients were the source of the lymph node samples. CDR3 length: 17 amino acids, cysteine to phenylalanine. CDR3 DNA only is kept here, 51 bases in frame from base 1. A distance of 11 bases separates the germline ends of V and J, which lose 0 bases and 0 bases respectively. CDR1 and CDR2 are drawn from the germline V gene (reference sequence): LNHNV, YYDKDF. The instrument was an Illumina HiSeq 2000. TCR beta chain libraries were generated through multiplex PCR amplification. The amplified TCR beta chain products were analyzed by high-throughput sequencing. TCRdb redid the processing of the public reads, applying fastp at Q25 and MiXCR, and retained in-frame beta chains. A single entry per CDR3 protein holds the most common genes and DNA from its merged rows. This sample is represented by around 130,000 distinct CDR3 sequences; 21% of them were singletons. The top ten clonotypes cover roughly 2% of the sample.

This clonotype was observed at least ten times. The specificity of this receptor is unknown. No qualities accompany the bases; no much larger clone lies one base away. The origin of this receptor is a female donor with breast cancer. Some clones in this sample may be carry-over from other donors' samples. The sample consisted of axillary lymph node tissue. Here the chain combines TRBV15 and TRBJ2-2; the D gene is perhaps TRBD1, on 5 matching bases. The nucleotides are TGTGCCACCAGCAGAGATCAGGGTCCCGCGAACACCGGGGAGCTGTTTTTT. Its protein reads: CATSRDQGPANTGELFF.